The rows below give T cell receptor beta chains drawn from one sample of a study of cytomegalovirus exposure and HLA in healthy donors. Produced via immunoSEQ multiplex PCR; TCRdb's table is partial and in-frame only. Of under 200,000 clones detected, roughly 67% appear once; the ten largest clones hold about 4.9%. Sequenced: PBMCs. These TCRs come from a woman younger than 35 in good health and CMV-seropositive. Both conserved end residues are part of each CDR3. Fields, in order: V gene, J gene, D gene, clone size, CDR3 DNA, CDR3 protein. A D gene is named only where the DNA matches it firmly. Clone size is given for some rows only: seen once, a few or many times, or a class if the clone is expanded.

v_gene: TRBV15
j_gene: TRBJ2-7
d_gene: TRBD1
abundance: -
CDR3nt: TGTGCCACCAGCAGAGGGGGGACAGGGCGATACGAGCAGTACTTC
CDR3aa: CATSRGGTGRYEQYF

v_gene: TRBV6-5
j_gene: TRBJ2-7
d_gene: -
abundance: -
CDR3nt: TGTGCCAGCAGTTACTCTCCGGGGGCCTACGAGCAGTACTTC
CDR3aa: CASSYSPGAYEQYF

v_gene: TRBV5-5
j_gene: TRBJ2-7
d_gene: TRBD1
abundance: -
CDR3nt: TGTGCCAGCAGCCTGTCGGGACAGGGCTACGAGCAGTACTTC
CDR3aa: CASSLSGQGYEQYF

v_gene: TRBV19
j_gene: TRBJ1-5
d_gene: TRBD1
abundance: -
CDR3nt: TGTGCCAGTAGTATTTTTGGGACAGTGAGCAATCAGCCCCAGCATTTT
CDR3aa: CASSIFGTVSNQPQHF

v_gene: TRBV18
j_gene: TRBJ2-3
d_gene: TRBD2
abundance: -
CDR3nt: TGTGCCAGCTCATTCGGGACTAGCGGGGGGCTGGGCACAGATACGCAGTATTTT
CDR3aa: CASSFGTSGGLGTDTQYF

v_gene: TRBV7-8
j_gene: TRBJ1-1
d_gene: TRBD1
abundance: -
CDR3nt: TGTGCCAGCAGCCCCCGGACAGGGGAGGCGGACACTGAAGCTTTCTTT
CDR3aa: CASSPRTGEADTEAFF

v_gene: TRBV7-2
j_gene: TRBJ1-4
d_gene: TRBD1
abundance: -
CDR3nt: TGTGCCAGCAGCTTACATCCTTTCCGGACAGGGGGCGGAAAACTGTTTTTT
CDR3aa: CASSLHPFRTGGGKLFF

v_gene: TRBV4-2
j_gene: TRBJ1-1
d_gene: -
abundance: -
CDR3nt: TGTGCCAGCAGCCGTACGCGGGGGGAGAACACTGAAGCTTTCTTT
CDR3aa: CASSRTRGENTEAFF

v_gene: TRBV25-1
j_gene: TRBJ2-3
d_gene: TRBD1
abundance: -
CDR3nt: TGTGCCAGCAGTGGGGCCGCCGGGACAGAAAGCACAGATACGCAGTATTTT
CDR3aa: CASSGAAGTESTDTQYF

v_gene: TRBV14
j_gene: TRBJ2-3
d_gene: -
abundance: few
CDR3nt: TGTGCCAGCAGCCGCCGGGACATGGGTTGGTTGGATACGCAGTATTTT
CDR3aa: CASSRRDMGWLDTQYF

v_gene: TRBV6-5
j_gene: TRBJ1-4
d_gene: -
abundance: -
CDR3nt: TGTGCCAGCACCCTGGGGGGAGAACTGTTTTTT
CDR3aa: CASTLGGELFF

v_gene: TRBV10-3
j_gene: TRBJ2-2
d_gene: -
abundance: -
CDR3nt: TGTGCCATCAGACCAGCGGGCCTGAGCACCGGGGAGCTGTTTTTT
CDR3aa: CAIRPAGLSTGELFF

v_gene: TRBV29-1
j_gene: TRBJ1-2
d_gene: -
abundance: -
CDR3nt: TGCAGCGTTGTTCAGGGTGACTATGGCTACACCTTC
CDR3aa: CSVVQGDYGYTF

v_gene: TRBV15
j_gene: TRBJ2-1
d_gene: TRBD2
abundance: -
CDR3nt: TGTGCCACCAGCAGCGCGCGTGGGGCGGGGGGGCCTTATGGTGAGCAGTTCTTC
CDR3aa: CATSSARGAGGPYGEQFF

v_gene: TRBV10-3
j_gene: TRBJ1-2
d_gene: -
abundance: -
CDR3nt: TGTGCCATCAGTGAGCCTGAGGGGGATGGCTACACCTTC
CDR3aa: CAISEPEGDGYTF

v_gene: TRBV7-2
j_gene: TRBJ2-5
d_gene: TRBD2
abundance: -
CDR3nt: TGTGCCAGCAGCTCGACCGGGACTAGGACGGAGACCCAGTACTTC
CDR3aa: CASSSTGTRTETQYF

v_gene: TRBV7-8
j_gene: TRBJ2-7
d_gene: -
abundance: -
CDR3nt: TGTGCCAGCAGGGAGACGCGGCTCGGCTCCTACGAGCAGTACTTC
CDR3aa: CASRETRLGSYEQYF

v_gene: TRBV19
j_gene: TRBJ1-2
d_gene: -
abundance: -
CDR3nt: TGTGCCAGTAGTATCCTGGGGGGATATTATGGCTACACCTTC
CDR3aa: CASSILGGYYGYTF

v_gene: TRBV7-9
j_gene: TRBJ1-2
d_gene: TRBD1
abundance: few
CDR3nt: TGTGCCAGCAGGGAATGGACAGGGACCTATGGCTACACCTTC
CDR3aa: CASREWTGTYGYTF

v_gene: TRBV4-3
j_gene: TRBJ1-5
d_gene: -
abundance: -
CDR3nt: TGCGCCAGCAGCCAAGATCTCGGGGGGCCTCAGCCCCAGCATTTT
CDR3aa: CASSQDLGGPQPQHF

v_gene: TRBV18
j_gene: TRBJ2-7
d_gene: TRBD1
abundance: few
CDR3nt: TGTGCCAGCTCACCACGGGACAGGGGGTACTACGAGCAGTACTTC
CDR3aa: CASSPRDRGYYEQYF

v_gene: TRBV18
j_gene: TRBJ1-6
d_gene: TRBD1
abundance: few
CDR3nt: TGTGCCAGCTCACCGGGACAGTCTAATAATTCACCCCTCCACTTT
CDR3aa: CASSPGQSNNSPLHF

v_gene: TRBV7-2
j_gene: TRBJ2-5
d_gene: -
abundance: -
CDR3nt: TGTGCCAGCAGCTTCTCAGGAAAGGAGACCCAGTACTTC
CDR3aa: CASSFSGKETQYF

v_gene: TRBV7-2
j_gene: TRBJ2-7
d_gene: -
abundance: -
CDR3nt: TGTGCCAGCAGCTTAGGAGGCGGGGCCTACTCCTACGAGCAGTACTTC
CDR3aa: CASSLGGGAYSYEQYF